This TCR beta chain is drawn from a study of a mutant IDH1 vaccine in newly diagnosed glioma. Study at large: Of treated patients, about 60% were men and approximately 40% women, averaging around 42 years. V12 took place at week 35, and V13 at week 47. Patients got radiotherapy, temozolomide, or both beforehand, and most got both.

The method was immunoSEQ multiplex PCR; TCRdb's version includes in-frame clones alone and lacks a portion of them. The sample lists over 40,000 clones, over 75% occurring once. As to time point: week 35, safety follow-up. What each vaccine dose contained was 300 ug of mutant IDH1 20-mer peptide, accompanied by topical imiquimod. Each donor presented with a new WHO grade 3 or 4 astrocytoma that tested IDH1-mutant and showed ATRX loss. In regard to this clone: Its antigen is still unknown.

The sequences come from PBMCs, collected from a glioma patient whose treatment included an IDH1 peptide vaccine. The sequence was collected from a man aged 35 to 55 with glioma.

This chain's CDR3 is CASTSVDTQYF. CDR3 DNA sequence: TGTGCCAGCACCAGTGTGGATACGCAGTATTTT. The chain carries TRBV28 and TRBJ2-3; D is unresolved. This CDR3 region has 11 residues. The germline V gene encodes CDR1 MDHEN and CDR2 SYDVKM. Trimming stripped 7 bases from V and 6 bases from J, with 8 bases between.